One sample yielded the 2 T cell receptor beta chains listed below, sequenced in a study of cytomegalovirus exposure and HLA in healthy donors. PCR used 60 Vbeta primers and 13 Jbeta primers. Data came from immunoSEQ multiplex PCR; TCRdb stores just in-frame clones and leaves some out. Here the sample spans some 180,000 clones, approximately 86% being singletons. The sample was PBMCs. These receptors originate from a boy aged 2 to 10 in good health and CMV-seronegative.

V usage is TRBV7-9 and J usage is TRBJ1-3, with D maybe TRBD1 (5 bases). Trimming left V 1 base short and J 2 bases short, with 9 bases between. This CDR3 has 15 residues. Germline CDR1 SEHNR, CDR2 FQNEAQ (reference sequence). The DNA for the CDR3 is TGTGCCAGCAGCTTAGAAGGGGCGACTGGAAACACCATATATTTT. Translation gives CASSLEGATGNTIYF.

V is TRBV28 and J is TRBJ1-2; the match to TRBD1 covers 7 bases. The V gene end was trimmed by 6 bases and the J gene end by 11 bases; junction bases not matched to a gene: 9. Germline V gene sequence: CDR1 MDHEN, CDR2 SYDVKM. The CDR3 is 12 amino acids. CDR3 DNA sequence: TGTGCCAGCAGCCGACGACAGGGATGGTACACCTTC. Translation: CASSRRQGWYTF.